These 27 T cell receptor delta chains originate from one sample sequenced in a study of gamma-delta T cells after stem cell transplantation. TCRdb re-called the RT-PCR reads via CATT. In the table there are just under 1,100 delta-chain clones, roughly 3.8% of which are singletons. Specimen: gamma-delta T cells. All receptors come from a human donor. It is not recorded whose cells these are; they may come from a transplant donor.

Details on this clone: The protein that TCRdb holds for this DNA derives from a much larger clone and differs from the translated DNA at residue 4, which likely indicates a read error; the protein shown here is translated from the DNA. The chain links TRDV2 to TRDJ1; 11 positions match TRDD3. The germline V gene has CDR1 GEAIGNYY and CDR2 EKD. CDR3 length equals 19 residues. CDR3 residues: CACVTAERGGGYESDKLIF. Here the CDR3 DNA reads TGTGCCTGTGTCACCGCTGAGCGTGGTGGGGGATACGAGTCCGATAAACTCATCTTT.

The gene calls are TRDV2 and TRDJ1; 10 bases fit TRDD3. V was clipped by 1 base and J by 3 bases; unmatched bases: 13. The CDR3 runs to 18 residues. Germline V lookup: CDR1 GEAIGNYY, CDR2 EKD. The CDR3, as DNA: TGTGCCTGTGACACGTTGGTTACTGGGGGATTGGGCCCCGATAAACTCATCTTT. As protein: CACDTLVTGGLGPDKLIF.

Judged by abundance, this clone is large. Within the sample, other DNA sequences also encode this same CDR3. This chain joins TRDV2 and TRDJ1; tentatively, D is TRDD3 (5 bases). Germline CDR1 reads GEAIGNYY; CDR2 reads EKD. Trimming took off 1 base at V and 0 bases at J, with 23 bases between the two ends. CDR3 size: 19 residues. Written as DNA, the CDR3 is TGTGCCTGTGACACACTCCTGAATCCGGGGGCTACGTACACCGATAAACTCATCTTT. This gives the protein CACDTLLNPGATYTDKLIF.

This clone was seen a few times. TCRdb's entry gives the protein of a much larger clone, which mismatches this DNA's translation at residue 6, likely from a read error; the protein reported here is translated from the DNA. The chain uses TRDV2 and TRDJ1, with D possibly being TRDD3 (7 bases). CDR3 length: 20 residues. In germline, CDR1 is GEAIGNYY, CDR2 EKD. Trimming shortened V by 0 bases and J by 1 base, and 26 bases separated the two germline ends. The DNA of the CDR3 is TGTGCCTGTGACACCGCTTCTTTCCTAAAGGCTGGGGGGATCACCGATAAACTCATCTTT. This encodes CACDTASFLKAGGITDKLIF.

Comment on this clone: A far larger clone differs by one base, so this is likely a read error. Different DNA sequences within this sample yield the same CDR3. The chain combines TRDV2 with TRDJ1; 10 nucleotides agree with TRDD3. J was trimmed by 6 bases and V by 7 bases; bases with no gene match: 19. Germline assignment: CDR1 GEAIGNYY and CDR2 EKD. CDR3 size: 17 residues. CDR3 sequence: CACDALLGDSGPYKLIF. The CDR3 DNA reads TGTGCCTGCGACGCCTTACTGGGGGATTCTGGACCATATAAACTCATCTTT.

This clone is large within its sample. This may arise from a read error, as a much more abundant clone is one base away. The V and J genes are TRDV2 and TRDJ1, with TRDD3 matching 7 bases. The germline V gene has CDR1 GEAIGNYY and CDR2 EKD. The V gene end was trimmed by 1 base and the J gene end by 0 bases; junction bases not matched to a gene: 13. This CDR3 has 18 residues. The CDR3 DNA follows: TGTGCCTGTGACACGTTGGTTACTGGGGTCCAGTACACCGATAAACTCATCTTT. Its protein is CACDTLVTGVQYTDKLIF.

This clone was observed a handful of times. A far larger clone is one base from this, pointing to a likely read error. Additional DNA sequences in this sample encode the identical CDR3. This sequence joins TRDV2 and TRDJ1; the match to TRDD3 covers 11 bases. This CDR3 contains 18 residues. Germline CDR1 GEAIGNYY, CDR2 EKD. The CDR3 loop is CACDTVGLGDIVTDKLIF. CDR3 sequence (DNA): TGTGCCTGCGACACCGTCGGACTGGGGGATATTGTCACCGATAAACTCATCTTT.

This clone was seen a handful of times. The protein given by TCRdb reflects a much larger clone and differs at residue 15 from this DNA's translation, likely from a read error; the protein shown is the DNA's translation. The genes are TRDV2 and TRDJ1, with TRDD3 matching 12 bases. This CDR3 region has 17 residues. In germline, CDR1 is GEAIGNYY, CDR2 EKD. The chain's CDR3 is CACDQVSGGYAVDKFIF. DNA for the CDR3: TGTGCCTGTGACCAAGTATCTGGGGGATACGCCGTCGATAAATTCATCTTT.

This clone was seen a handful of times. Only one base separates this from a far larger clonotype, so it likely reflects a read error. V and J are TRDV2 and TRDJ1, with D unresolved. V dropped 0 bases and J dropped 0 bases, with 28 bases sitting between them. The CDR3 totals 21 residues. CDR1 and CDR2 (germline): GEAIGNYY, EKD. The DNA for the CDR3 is TGTGCCTGTGACACCCCCCCCGTTGAGAGTGGGTGGAAACGCCACACCGATAAACTCATCTTT. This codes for CACDTPPVESGWKRHTDKLIF.

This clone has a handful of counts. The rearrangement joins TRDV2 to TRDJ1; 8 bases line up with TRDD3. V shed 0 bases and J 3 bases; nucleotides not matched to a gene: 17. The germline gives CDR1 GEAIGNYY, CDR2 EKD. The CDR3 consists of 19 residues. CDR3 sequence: CACDTAERGVGYDSDKLIF. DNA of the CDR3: TGTGCCTGTGACACCGCTGAGCGTGGTGTGGGATACGATTCCGATAAACTCATCTTT.

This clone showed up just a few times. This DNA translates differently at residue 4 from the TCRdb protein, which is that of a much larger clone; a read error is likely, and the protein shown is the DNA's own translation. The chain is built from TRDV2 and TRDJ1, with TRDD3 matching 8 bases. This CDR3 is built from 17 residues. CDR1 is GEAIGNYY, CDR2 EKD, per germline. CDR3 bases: TGTGCCTGTAACACCGTCGGACTGGGGGGAAACACCGATAAACTCATCTTT. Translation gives CACNTVGLGGNTDKLIF.

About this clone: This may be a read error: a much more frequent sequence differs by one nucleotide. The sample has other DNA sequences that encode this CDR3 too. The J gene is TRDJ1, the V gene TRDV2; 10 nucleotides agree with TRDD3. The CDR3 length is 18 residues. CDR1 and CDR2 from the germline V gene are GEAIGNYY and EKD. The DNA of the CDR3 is TGTGCCTGTGACTCTGTACTGGGGGATCCCTCGTACACTGATAAACTCATCTTT. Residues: CACDSVLGDPSYTDKLIF.

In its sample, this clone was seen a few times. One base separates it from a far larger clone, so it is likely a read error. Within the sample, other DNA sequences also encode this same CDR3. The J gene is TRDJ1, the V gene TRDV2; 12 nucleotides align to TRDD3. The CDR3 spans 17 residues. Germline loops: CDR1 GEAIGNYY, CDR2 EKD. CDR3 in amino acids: CACDTVGLGDTTDKLIF. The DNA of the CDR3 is TGCGCCTGTGACACGGTCGGGCTGGGGGATACGACCGATAAACTCATCTTT.

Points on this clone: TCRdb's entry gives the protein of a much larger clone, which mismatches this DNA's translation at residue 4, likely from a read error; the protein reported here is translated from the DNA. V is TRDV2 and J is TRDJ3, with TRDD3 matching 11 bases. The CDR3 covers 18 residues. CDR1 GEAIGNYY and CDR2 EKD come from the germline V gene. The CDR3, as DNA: TGTGCCTGTAACACTGGGGGATATAGCACCTGGGACACCCGACAGATGTTTTTC. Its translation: CACNTGGYSTWDTRQMFF.

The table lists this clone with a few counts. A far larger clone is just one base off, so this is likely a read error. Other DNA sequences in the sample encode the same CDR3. The CDR3 reads CACDALLGDTADKLIF. Written as DNA, the CDR3 is TGTGCCTGTGACGCCCTACTGGGGGATACTGCCGATAAACTCATCTTT. This sequence joins TRDV2 and TRDJ1; 12 bases map to TRDD3. V lost 3 bases to trimming and J lost 3 bases; unmatched junction nucleotides: 7. CDR1 GEAIGNYY and CDR2 EKD come from the germline V gene. This CDR3 has 16 amino acids.

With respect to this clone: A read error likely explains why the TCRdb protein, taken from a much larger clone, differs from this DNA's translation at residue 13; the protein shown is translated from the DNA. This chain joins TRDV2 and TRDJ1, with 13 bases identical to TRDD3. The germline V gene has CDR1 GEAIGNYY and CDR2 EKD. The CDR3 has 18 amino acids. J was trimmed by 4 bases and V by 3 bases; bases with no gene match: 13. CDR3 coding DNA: TGTGCCTGTGACCCTGTACTGGGGGATACGCGAAACATCGATAAACTCATCTTT. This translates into CACDPVLGDTRNIDKLIF.

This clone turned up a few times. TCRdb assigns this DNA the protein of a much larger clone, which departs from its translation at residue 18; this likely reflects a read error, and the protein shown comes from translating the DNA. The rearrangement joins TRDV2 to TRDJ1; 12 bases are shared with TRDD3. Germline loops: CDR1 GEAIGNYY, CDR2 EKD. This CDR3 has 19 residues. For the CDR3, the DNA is TGTGCCTGTGACACGGTCGGCCTGGGGGATACGGTGTACACCGATAAACTCACCTTT. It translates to CACDTVGLGDTVYTDKLTF.

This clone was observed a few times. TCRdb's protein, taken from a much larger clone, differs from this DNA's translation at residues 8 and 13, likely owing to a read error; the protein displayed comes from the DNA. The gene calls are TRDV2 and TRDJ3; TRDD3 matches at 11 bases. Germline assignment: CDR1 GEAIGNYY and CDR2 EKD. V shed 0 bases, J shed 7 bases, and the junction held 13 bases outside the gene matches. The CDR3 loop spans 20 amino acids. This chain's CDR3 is CACDTADMGDTHRDTRQMFF. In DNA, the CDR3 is TGTGCCTGTGACACCGCAGACATGGGGGATACGCATAGAGACACCCGACAGATGTTTTTC.

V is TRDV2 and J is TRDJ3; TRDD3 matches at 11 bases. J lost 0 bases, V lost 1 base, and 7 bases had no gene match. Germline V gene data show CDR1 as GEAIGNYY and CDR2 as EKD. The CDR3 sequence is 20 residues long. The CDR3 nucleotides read TGTGCCTGTGACACTGGGGGATACGGAGTGGGCTCCTGGGACACCCGACAGATGTTTTTC. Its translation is CACDTGGYGVGSWDTRQMFF.

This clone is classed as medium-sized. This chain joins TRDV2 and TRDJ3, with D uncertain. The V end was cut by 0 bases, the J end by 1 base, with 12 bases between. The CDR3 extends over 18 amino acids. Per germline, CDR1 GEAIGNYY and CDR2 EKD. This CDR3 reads CACDTPSGLSWDTRQMFF. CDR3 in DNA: TGTGCCTGTGACACCCCGTCTGGTCTGTCCTGGGACACCCGACAGATGTTTTTC.

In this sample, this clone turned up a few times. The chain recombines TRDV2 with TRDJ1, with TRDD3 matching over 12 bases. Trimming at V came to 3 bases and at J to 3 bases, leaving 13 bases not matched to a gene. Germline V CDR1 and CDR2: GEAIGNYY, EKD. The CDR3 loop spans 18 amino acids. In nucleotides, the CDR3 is TGTGCCTGTGACCCTGTACTGGGGGATACCTCGGCCGCCGATAAACTCATCTTT. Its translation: CACDPVLGDTSAADKLIF.

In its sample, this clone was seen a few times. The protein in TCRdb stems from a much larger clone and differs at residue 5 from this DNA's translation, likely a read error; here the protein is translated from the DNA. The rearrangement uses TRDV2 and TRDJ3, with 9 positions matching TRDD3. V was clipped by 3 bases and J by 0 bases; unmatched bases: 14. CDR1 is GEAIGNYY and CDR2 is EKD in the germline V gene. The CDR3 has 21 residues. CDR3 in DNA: TGTGCCTGTGACGCCGTTCCCCCACTGGGGGAAAGCTCCTGGGACACCCGACAGATGTTTTTC. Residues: CACDAVPPLGESSWDTRQMFF.

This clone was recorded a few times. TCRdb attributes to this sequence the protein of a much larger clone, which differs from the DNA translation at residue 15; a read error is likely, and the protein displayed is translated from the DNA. The CDR3 DNA reads as TGTGCCTGTGACACGGCTGGGGAGAGCTCCTGGGACACCCGACGGATGTTTTTC. Translated: CACDTAGESSWDTRRMFF. The chain is built from TRDV2 and TRDJ3; the D gene is possibly TRDD3 (6 bases). In germline, CDR1 is GEAIGNYY, CDR2 EKD. The CDR3 is 18 residues long.

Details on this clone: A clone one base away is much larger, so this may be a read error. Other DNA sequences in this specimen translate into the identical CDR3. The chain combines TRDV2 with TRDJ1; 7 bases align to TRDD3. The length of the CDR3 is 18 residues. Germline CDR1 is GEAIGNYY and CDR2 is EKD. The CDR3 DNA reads TGTGCCTGTGACACCGTATCAGGTACTGGGGTTAGAACCGATAAGCTCATCTTT. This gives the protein CACDTVSGTGVRTDKLIF.

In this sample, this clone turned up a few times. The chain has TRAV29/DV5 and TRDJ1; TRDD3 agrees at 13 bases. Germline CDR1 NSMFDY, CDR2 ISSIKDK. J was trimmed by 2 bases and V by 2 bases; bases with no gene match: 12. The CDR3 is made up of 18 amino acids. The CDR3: CAARVPSTGGYATDKLIF. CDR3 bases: TGTGCAGCAAGGGTCCCTAGTACTGGGGGATACGCAACCGATAAACTCATCTTT. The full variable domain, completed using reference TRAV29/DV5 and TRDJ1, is DQQVKQNSPSLSVQEGRISILNCDYTNSMFDYFLWYKKYPAEGPTFLISISSIKDKNEDGRFTVFLNKSAKHLSLHIVPSQPGDSAVYFCAARVPSTGGYATDKLIFGKGTRVTVEP.

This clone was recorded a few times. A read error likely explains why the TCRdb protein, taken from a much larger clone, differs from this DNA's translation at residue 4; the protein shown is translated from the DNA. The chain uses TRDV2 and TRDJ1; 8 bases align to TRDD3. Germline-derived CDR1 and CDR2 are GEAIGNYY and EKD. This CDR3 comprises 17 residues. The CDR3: CACGTVGLGGNTDKLIF. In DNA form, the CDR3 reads TGTGCCTGTGGCACCGTCGGACTGGGGGGAAACACCGATAAACTCATCTTT.

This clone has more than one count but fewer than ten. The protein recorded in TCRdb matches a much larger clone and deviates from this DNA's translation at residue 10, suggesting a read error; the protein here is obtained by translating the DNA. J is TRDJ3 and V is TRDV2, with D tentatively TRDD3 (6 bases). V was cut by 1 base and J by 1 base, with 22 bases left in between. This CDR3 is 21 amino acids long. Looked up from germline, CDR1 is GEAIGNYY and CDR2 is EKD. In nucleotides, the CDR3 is TGTGCCTGTGACACTGCTCCTTCTGGGGTACCCCAATCCTGGGACACCCGACAGATGTTTTTC. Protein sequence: CACDTAPSGVPQSWDTRQMFF.